The 23 T cell receptor beta chains presented below share a single source sample, sequenced in a study of T cells in Graves' hyperthyroidism and ophthalmopathy. Amplified TCR beta CDR3 regions came from RNA transcripts. Carried out on the TCR CDR3, a first-round RT-PCR used the HTBI primer set. MiXCR, run by TCRdb on the multiplex PCR reads, gives a single entry per CDR3 protein. There are some 350,000 distinct CDR3 sequences in the sample; over 12% occur only once, and 15% to 20% lies in the top ten. The sequencing sample was made of blood. These receptors all stem from a woman aged 55-69 years with Graves' ophthalmopathy.

This clonotype has more than one count but fewer than ten. The chain carries TRBV5-1 and TRBJ2-1; 7 positions agree with TRBD2. CDR3 size: 15 residues. J lost 5 bases, V lost 4 bases, and 9 bases had no gene match. Germline V lookup: CDR1 SGHRS, CDR2 YFSETQ. CDR3 protein: CASSPYTSADNEQFF. As DNA, the CDR3 is TGCGCCAGCAGCCCGTATACTAGCGCGGACAATGAGCAGTTCTTC.

CDR3 nucleotide sequence: TGTGCCAGCAGCTTAGCGGGGGGGGGGACAGGGTACAGCGGGGAGCTGTTTTTT. Its protein is CASSLAGGGTGYSGELFF. The rearrangement links TRBV7-9 to TRBJ2-2, with 9 positions matching TRBD1. The CDR3 runs 18 residues. Trimming cost V 0 bases and J 7 bases; bases outside gene matches: 12. Germline CDR1 SEHNR, CDR2 FQNEAQ (reference sequence).

The chain carries TRBV6-5 and TRBJ1-2; 8 bases align to TRBD1. Trimming removed 2 bases from V and 8 bases from J; junction bases left unmatched: 7. Germline V lookup: CDR1 MNHEY, CDR2 SVGAGI. The CDR3 has 14 residues. This chain's CDR3 is CASSYDRGVQGYTF. Here the CDR3 DNA reads TGTGCCAGCAGTTACGACAGGGGAGTACAGGGCTACACCTTC.

This clonotype was seen at least ten times. The chain recombines TRBV3-1 with TRBJ2-2; D remains unclear. The V end lost 0 bases, the J end lost 0 bases, and 8 bases lay between the germline ends. The CDR3 length is 16 residues. Looked up from germline, CDR1 is LGHDT and CDR2 is YNNKEL (reference sequence). As DNA, the CDR3 is TGTGCCAGCAGCCAAGATTTCGGACCGAACACCGGGGAGCTGTTTTTT. This gives the protein CASSQDFGPNTGELFF.

Ten or more counts support this clonotype. The J gene is TRBJ2-3, the V gene TRBV2; D is perhaps TRBD2 (6 bases). The CDR3 spans 15 residues. V dropped 5 bases and J dropped 3 bases, with 15 bases sitting between them. CDR1 is SNHLY and CDR2 is FYNNEI in the germline V gene. Written as DNA, the CDR3 is TGTGCCAGCAGTCGGGGCTTTGGAGGGACAGATACGCAGTATTTT. It yields the protein CASSRGFGGTDTQYF.

This clonotype was picked up many times. The rearrangement links TRBV30 to TRBJ1-1; no clear D gene. V was shortened by 1 base and J by 4 bases, with 10 bases between the two germline ends. The CDR3 runs 13 residues. Germline V gene lookup returns CDR1 GTSNPN and CDR2 SVGIG (reference sequence). The CDR3 protein is CAWSGTEGTEAFF. The CDR3 DNA reads as TGTGCCTGGAGTGGCACAGAGGGCACTGAAGCTTTCTTT.

This clonotype was counted between two and nine times. CDR3 bases: TGTGCCAGCAGCTTAGAGTCGGTGGGGGCTATCGGGGAGCTGTTTTTT. Its translation: CASSLESVGAIGELFF. This chain joins TRBV11-1 and TRBJ2-2; the D gene is possibly TRBD1 (6 bases). CDR1 and CDR2 (germline): SGHAT, FQDESV (reference sequence). The CDR3 covers 16 residues. V was cut by 1 base and J by 7 bases, with 16 bases left in between.

Ten or more counts support this clonotype. This sequence joins TRBV18 and TRBJ2-5; D gene unclear. This CDR3 has 14 residues. With 0 bases removed from V and 2 bases from J, the gap between germline ends came to 7 bases. The germline gives CDR1 KGHSH, CDR2 LQKENI. CDR3 loop: CASSPPAGQETQYF. In DNA, the CDR3 is TGTGCCAGCTCACCACCGGCCGGGCAAGAGACCCAGTACTTC.

Note on this clonotype: Being one base from a much bigger clone, this may be a read error. The V gene is TRBV29-1, the J gene TRBJ2-1, with D maybe TRBD2 (7 bases). Germline assignment: CDR1 SQVTM and CDR2 ANQGSEA. This CDR3 has 14 amino acids. The CDR3 here is CSGRLGGTHNGQFF. The CDR3 DNA follows: TGCAGCGGAAGGCTGGGGGGGACACACAATGGGCAGTTCTTC.

This chain connects TRBV6-1 to TRBJ2-7; the D gene is possibly TRBD1 (6 bases). This CDR3 has 14 amino acids. Per germline, CDR1 MNHNS and CDR2 SASEGT. With 6 bases removed from V and 3 bases from J, the gap between germline ends came to 15 bases. The CDR3 here is CASSQQGGLYEQYF. In DNA, the CDR3 is TGTGCCAGCAGCCAACAGGGTGGGCTCTACGAGCAGTACTTC.

In this sample, this clonotype turned up many times. The chain has TRBV20-1 and TRBJ1-5; D is undetermined. V was cut by 3 bases and J by 4 bases, with 16 bases left in between. The CDR3 runs to 15 residues. The germline CDR1 and CDR2 sequences are DFQATT and SNEGSKA (reference sequence). Written as DNA, the CDR3 is TGCAGTGCTAGGGCCCGGAGGGTCGGGAATCAGCCCCAGCATTTT. This sequence encodes CSARARRVGNQPQHF.

The chain links TRBV6-2 or TRBV6-3 to TRBJ1-3; the D gene is possibly TRBD1 (5 bases). Trimming cost V 4 bases and J 2 bases, with 15 bases left between them. The CDR3 is 16 amino acids. Germline V lookup: CDR1 MNHEY, CDR2 SVGEGT. The CDR3 here is CASSWGLGAAGNTIYF. In nucleotides, the CDR3 is TGTGCCAGCAGTTGGGGTCTAGGGGCCGCTGGAAACACCATATATTTT.

This clonotype was seen ten or more times. The chain recombines TRBV11-2 with TRBJ2-7, with 9 bases aligning to TRBD1. CDR1 SGHAT and CDR2 FQNNGV come from the germline V gene. This CDR3 has 13 residues. Trimming removed 7 bases from V and 6 bases from J; junction bases left unmatched: 7. CDR3 loop: CASKEGQGLEQYF. CDR3 nucleotides: TGTGCCAGCAAAGAGGGACAGGGCCTCGAGCAGTACTTC. Variable domain in full (rest from reference TRBV11-2 and TRBJ2-7): EAGVAQSPRYKIIEKRQSVAFWCNPISGHATLYWYQQILGQGPKLLIQFQNNGVVDDSQLPKDRFSAERLKGVDSTLKIQPAKLEDSAVYLCASKEGQGLEQYFGPGTRLTVT.

The chain joins TRBV2 to TRBJ2-2; D remains ambiguous. Trimming stripped 1 base from V and 1 base from J, with 1 base between. This CDR3 contains 13 residues. Per the germline V gene, CDR1 is SNHLY and CDR2 is FYNNEI. The DNA of the CDR3 is TGTGCCAGCAGTGAAGGGAACACCGGGGAGCTGTTTTTT. As protein: CASSEGNTGELFF.

This clonotype was recorded a few times. The J gene is TRBJ2-5, the V gene TRBV5-1, with 7 bases aligning to TRBD1. Trimming cost V 4 bases and J 5 bases; bases outside gene matches: 14. The CDR3 sequence is 16 residues long. CDR1 and CDR2 from the germline V gene are SGHRS and YFSETQ. In nucleotides, the CDR3 is TGCGCCAGCAGCCGGACAACAGGGGTGGTAATGGAGACCCAGTACTTC. Residues: CASSRTTGVVMETQYF. Combining the CDR3 with reference TRBV5-1 and TRBJ2-5 gives the whole variable domain KAGVTQTPRYLIKTRGQQVTLSCSPISGHRSVSWYQQTPGQGLQFLFEYFSETQRNKGNFPGRFSGRQFSNSRSEMNVSTLELGDSALYLCASSRTTGVVMETQYFGPGTRLLVL.

This clonotype has only a few counts. Being one base from a much bigger clone, this may be a read error. As DNA, the CDR3 is TGTGCCAGCAGTTATCTGGTGTTGAGTGCGGGGACCTACGAGCGGTACTTC. Amino acid sequence: CASSYLVLSAGTYERYF. The chain carries TRBV12-3 or TRBV12-4 and TRBJ2-7, with D perhaps matching TRBD2 (6 bases). The CDR3 sequence is 17 residues long.

This clonotype was seen more than once but under ten times. V usage is TRBV5-1 and J usage is TRBJ2-2, with D tentatively TRBD1 or TRBD2 (5 bases each). CDR3 size: 15 residues. Per germline, CDR1 SGHRS and CDR2 YFSETQ. Trimming cost V 4 bases and J 4 bases, with 14 bases left between them. The CDR3 DNA reads as TGCGCCAGCAGCGTGGGACCCCTCTTCACCGGGGAGCTGTTTTTT. Translated: CASSVGPLFTGELFF.

This clonotype was found many times. The rearrangement links TRBV27 to TRBJ2-7, with 7 bases identical to TRBD2. Germline V gives CDR1 MNHEY, CDR2 SMNVEV (reference sequence). V lost 1 base to trimming and J lost 2 bases; unmatched junction nucleotides: 5. The CDR3 runs to 15 residues. For the CDR3, the DNA is TGTGCCAGCAGTTTATTCTCTAGCGGAACCTACGAGCAGTACTTC. It specifies CASSLFSSGTYEQYF.

This clonotype was counted at least ten times. The V and J genes are TRBV27 and TRBJ2-2; D possibly corresponds to TRBD1 (6 bases). This CDR3 has 17 residues. Germline V gene sequence: CDR1 MNHEY, CDR2 SMNVEV (reference sequence). The germline V and J ends were trimmed by 5 bases and 3 bases, with 19 bases remaining between them. CDR3: CASSLTGLTGDTGELFF. CDR3 sequence (DNA): TGTGCCAGCAGTCTCACAGGGTTAACGGGCGACACCGGGGAGCTGTTTTTT.

The rearrangement joins TRBV24-1 to TRBJ2-3; possibly TRBD1 for D (6 bases). The CDR3 spans 14 residues. The germline CDR1 and CDR2 sequences are KGHDR and SFDVKD. The germline V and J ends were trimmed by 0 bases and 4 bases, with 7 bases remaining between them. In nucleotides, the CDR3 is TGTGCCACCAGTGATTTGACAGGGCCAGATACGCAGTATTTT. As protein: CATSDLTGPDTQYF.

The sample holds a few counts of this clonotype. With a much larger clone just one base away, this may be a read error. CDR3 residues: CANSHRTSEGPGTQYF. The CDR3 DNA is TGTGCCAACAGTCATCGGACTAGCGAGGGTCCCGGGACCCAGTACTTC. This chain uses TRBV28 with TRBJ2-5, with 9 positions matching TRBD2. The CDR3 has 16 amino acids. The germline gives CDR1 MDHEN, CDR2 SYDVKM.

This clonotype was seen ten or more times. The gene calls are TRBV6-5 and TRBJ2-3, with D tentatively TRBD2 (6 bases). Germline V lookup: CDR1 MNHEY, CDR2 SVGAGI. Trimming left V 2 bases short and J 2 bases short, with 14 bases between. The CDR3 runs to 16 residues. Here the CDR3 DNA reads TGTGCCAGCAGTTACCCTAGGGCTAGCGTCACAGATACGCAGTATTTT. Translated, it gives CASSYPRASVTDTQYF.

The sample holds many counts of this clonotype. The chain links TRBV6-1 to TRBJ2-1, with 8 bases fitting TRBD1. Germline V gene lookup returns CDR1 MNHNS and CDR2 SASEGT. V gave up 7 bases and J gave up 6 bases; unmatched junction bases: 2. The CDR3 covers 12 residues. This chain's CDR3 is CASTGGFNEQFF. In DNA form, the CDR3 reads TGTGCCAGCACAGGGGGCTTCAATGAGCAGTTCTTC.